What follows describes a single T cell receptor (beta chain). Its matching antigen is unknown. This entry comes from a study of T-cell memory formation after mild COVID-19. Study conclusions and caveats: Cross-reactive memory apparently joined, as some responding clones appeared in pre-infection memory.

This CDR3 comprises 15 residues. CDR1 and CDR2 from the germline V gene are LNHDA and SQIVND (reference sequence). V lost 1 base and J lost 5, with 11 bases in between. TCRdb re-derived calls from the 5' RACE reads in MiXCR, one entry per CDR3 protein. The repertoire holds around 150,000 distinct CDR3 sequences, with roughly 30% as singletons. The sample comprised PBMCs or a T cell subset sorted from them (not recorded which). The chain carries TRBV19 and TRBJ2-2; the D gene is possibly TRBD2 (6 bases). The clonotype was recovered from an adult woman who had mild COVID-19 (a few samples of this study predate the infection). Cell type and time point are not known. CDR3 DNA: TGTGCCAGTAGTATAGTCGGGGGTACAACCGGGGAGCTGTTTTTT. This codes for CASSIVGGTTGELFF.